The 7 T cell receptor beta chains listed next were all sequenced from one sample in a study of regulatory T cells in long-lasting Graves disease. Library construction for TCR beta used iRepertoire HTBI primers and Arm-PCR of CDR3 regions. TCRdb ran MiXCR on the multiplex PCR reads and lists one entry per CDR3 protein. The data hold 560,000 or so distinct CDR3 sequences, with 15% to 20% observed a single time. Time point defined: newly diagnosed GD, antithyroid drugs for less than 3 months. PBMCs were the source of the RNA used for TCR sequencing. The sample was also linked to a second study, of T cells in Graves' hyperthyroidism and ophthalmopathy.

The sequencing here drew on peripheral blood mononuclear cells (PBMCs), taken at new diagnosis, from a patient treated with antithyroid drugs. The source of these receptors is a man aged 18 to 30 with Graves disease.

Regarding this clonotype: With a much larger clone just one base away, this may be a read error. The rearrangement joins TRBV9 to TRBJ2-3; 10 bases align to TRBD2. The CDR3 extends over 16 amino acids. V shed 0 bases and J 1 base; nucleotides not matched to a gene: 2. In germline, CDR1 is SGDLS, CDR2 YYNGEE. CDR3 loop: CASSVAGTSGTDTQYF. The CDR3 bases are TGTGCCAGCAGCGTAGCCGGGACTAGCGGCACAGATACGCAGTATTTT.

This clonotype was counted many times. The chain is built from TRBV18 and TRBJ2-1; 7 nucleotides line up with TRBD2. CDR3 size: 15 residues. V was pared by 2 bases and J by 10 bases, with 11 bases of the junction left unmatched. Looked up from germline, CDR1 is KGHSH and CDR2 is LQKENI. CDR3 DNA sequence: TGTGCCAGCTCACCAAGTTTTGCGGGAGAACGAGAGCAGTTCTTC. Its protein is CASSPSFAGEREQFF.

The chain links TRBV28 to TRBJ2-3; a weak D match, TRBD1 (6 bases). In germline, CDR1 is MDHEN, CDR2 SYDVKM. The CDR3 has 18 amino acids. The V gene lost 4 bases and the J gene lost 0 bases, with 20 bases spanning the gap. CDR3 nucleotides: TGTGCCAGCAGTTCAACCACCTACAGGGTTCCGAGCACAGATACGCAGTATTTT. Translation gives CASSSTTYRVPSTDTQYF.

The chain joins TRBV27 to TRBJ2-2; 14 bases agree with TRBD2. Trimming took 4 bases from V and 9 from J; bases not matched to a gene: 4. This CDR3 is built from 15 residues. Germline V CDR1 and CDR2: MNHEY, SMNVEV (reference sequence). The CDR3 reads CASSSGLAGVRELFF. CDR3 bases: TGTGCCAGCAGTTCGGGACTAGCGGGAGTCCGGGAGCTGTTTTTT.

This clonotype was seen repeatedly, ten times or more. The chain couples TRBV6-5 to TRBJ2-5; D could derive from TRBD1 or TRBD2 (5 bases each). V was trimmed by 2 bases and J by 7 bases, leaving 17 bases between them. Germline V gene sequence: CDR1 MNHEY, CDR2 SVGAGI. The CDR3 has 15 residues. The CDR3 reads CASSYRPAGTGTQYF. CDR3 nucleotide sequence: TGTGCCAGCAGTTACCGTCCGGCGGGCACAGGGACCCAGTACTTC.

The rearrangement uses TRBV20-1 and TRBJ1-2; D not resolved. CDR3 length: 13 residues. Germline loops: CDR1 DFQATT, CDR2 SNEGSKA (reference sequence). V shed 6 bases and J shed 3 bases, with 14 bases lying between them. The CDR3 region has the DNA TGCAGTGCACCGCGAAGACGGGACTATGGCTACACCTTC. Protein product: CSAPRRRDYGYTF.

The chain links TRBV5-1 to TRBJ2-7; TRBD2 agrees at 7 bases. Per the germline V gene, CDR1 is SGHRS and CDR2 is YFSETQ. The CDR3 length is 15 residues. V lost 5 bases to trimming and J lost 2 bases; unmatched junction nucleotides: 10. The CDR3 bases are TGCGCCAGCAGGCCCGTGGCGGGAGAAGCCTACGAGCAGTACTTC. It specifies CASRPVAGEAYEQYF. The full variable domain, with the rest looked up from reference TRBV5-1 and TRBJ2-7, is KAGVTQTPRYLIKTRGQQVTLSCSPISGHRSVSWYQQTPGQGLQFLFEYFSETQRNKGNFPGRFSGRQFSNSRSEMNVSTLELGDSALYLCASRPVAGEAYEQYFGPGTRLTVT.